This T cell receptor beta chain was identified in a study of T-cell reconstitution after alpha-beta-depleted transplantation in children. This clonotype was found many times. Its antigen is undetermined. The TCRbeta library incorporated unique molecular identifiers. TCRdb fed the PCR reads into MiXCR, producing one record per CDR3 protein. This sample yields thousands of distinct CDR3 sequences, of which roughly 27% are seen a single time; approximately 60% belongs to the top ten. Germline CDR1 and CDR2: SEHNR and FQNEAQ (reference sequence). Trimming removed 3 bases at V and 8 bases at J, with 23 bases between. This CDR3 is 18 amino acids long. Overall study results and limits: It was reported that alpha-beta T cells came from several hundred expanded graft clones (about two months after transplant).

This chain links TRBV7-9 with TRBJ1-6; D is unresolved. This receptor was taken from a male patient aged 2-15 years who had a stem cell transplant for acute myeloid leukemia, so the T cells may come from the graft donor. The material sequenced was PBMCs, mostly from graft donor cells, taken 60 days after TCRalphabeta/CD19-depleted stem cell transplant. The CDR3 spells CASSFEKGPGDFYSPLHF. CDR3 in DNA: TGTGCCAGCAGCTTTGAAAAAGGGCCCGGGGATTTTTATTCACCCCTCCACTTT.